Shown below are 9 T cell receptor beta chains from a single sample sequenced in a study of cytomegalovirus exposure and HLA in healthy donors. PCR amplification relied on 60 Vbeta primers (plus 13 Jbeta primers). Profiling relied on immunoSEQ multiplex PCR, and the TCRdb table lists in-frame clones only, not all of them. Of some 200,000 clones listed, approximately 82% are singletons. Sequences were obtained from PBMCs. These receptors were collected from a woman aged 18-30 years in good health and CMV-seronegative.

The J gene is TRBJ1-5, the V gene TRBV7-2; TRBD1 aligns across 9 bases. V lost 6 bases to trimming and J lost 0 bases; unmatched junction nucleotides: 9. Germline V gives CDR1 SGHTA, CDR2 FQGNSA. This CDR3 region has 17 residues. CDR3 amino acids: CASSQDRGLNSNQPQHF. The DNA for the CDR3 is TGTGCCAGCAGTCAGGACAGGGGTCTTAATAGCAATCAGCCCCAGCATTTT. The whole variable domain, filled in from reference TRBV7-2 and TRBJ1-5, reads GAGVSQSPSNKVTEKGKDVELRCDPISGHTALYWYRQSLGQGLEFLIYFQGNSAPDKSGLPSDRFSAERTGGSVSTLTIQRTQQEDSAVYLCASSQDRGLNSNQPQHFGDGTRLSIL.

This chain joins TRBV7-8 and TRBJ1-4; no firm D call. CDR1 is SGHVS and CDR2 is FQNEAQ in the germline V gene. The CDR3 covers 9 residues. CDR3 protein: CVPLEKLFF. Here the CDR3 DNA reads TGTGTCCCTCTCGAAAAACTGTTTTTT.

The chain links TRBV6-5 to TRBJ1-4, with D maybe TRBD1 (6 bases). With 1 base removed from V and 6 bases from J, the gap between germline ends came to 9 bases. The CDR3 extends over 14 amino acids. The germline V gene has CDR1 MNHEY and CDR2 SVGAGI. The CDR3 here is CASSYLGGDEKLFF. The DNA for the CDR3 is TGTGCCAGCAGTTACTTAGGGGGGGATGAAAAACTGTTTTTT.

CDR3 DNA: TGTGCCAGCAGACGGGACAGGGTCGAGGGCTACACCTTC. Its translation is CASRRDRVEGYTF. This chain connects TRBV6-5 to TRBJ1-2, with 9 bases lining up with TRBD1. The CDR3 is made up of 13 amino acids. In germline, CDR1 is MNHEY, CDR2 SVGAGI. Germline trimming cut 6 bases from V and 8 bases from J; bases unmatched to any gene: 7.

This chain links TRBV29-1 with TRBJ1-2; TRBD1 matches 7 bases. V shed 4 bases, J shed 4 bases, and the junction held 0 bases outside the gene matches. Germline assignment: CDR1 SQVTM and CDR2 ANQGSEA. The CDR3 is made up of 11 amino acids. The chain's CDR3 is CSVGDSYGYTF. CDR3 DNA sequence: TGCAGCGTTGGGGACAGCTATGGCTACACCTTC.

This rearrangement joins TRBV5-1 to TRBJ2-1; 16 bases are shared with TRBD2. The CDR3 length is 21 residues. Germline loops: CDR1 SGHRS, CDR2 YFSETQ. V shed 0 bases and J 3 bases; nucleotides not matched to a gene: 12. Here the CDR3 reads CASSLDRGLAGGPPRYNEQFF. The DNA for the CDR3 is TGCGCCAGCAGCTTGGATCGGGGACTAGCGGGAGGGCCCCCTCGCTACAATGAGCAGTTCTTC.

The CDR3 sequence: CASSPLAGGPYEQYF. The DNA for the CDR3 is TGCGCCAGCAGCCCCCTAGCGGGAGGGCCCTACGAGCAGTACTTC. This chain joins TRBV5-1 and TRBJ2-7; 12 bases align to TRBD2. V lost 4 bases, J lost 2 bases, and 4 bases stayed unmatched. Germline assignment: CDR1 SGHRS and CDR2 YFSETQ. The CDR3 is 15 residues long.

The genes are TRBV7-9 and TRBJ2-1, with 7 bases lining up with TRBD2. This CDR3 has 15 amino acids. The trim removed 8 bases at V and 8 bases at J, leaving 15 bases unmatched. From germline, CDR1 is SEHNR and CDR2 FQNEAQ (reference sequence). CDR3 coding DNA: TGTGCCAGCGCTTACGAGGGAGGGCCGTGGGATGAGCAGTTCTTC. This codes for CASAYEGGPWDEQFF.

This clone occurred a few times. The chain carries TRBV20-1 and TRBJ1-1; no clear D. Looked up from germline, CDR1 is DFQATT and CDR2 is SNEGSKA (reference sequence). The CDR3 is 11 amino acids. V was pared by 3 bases and J by 4 bases, with 6 bases between. This CDR3 is CSASLVTEAFF. CDR3 coding DNA: TGCAGTGCTAGCCTCGTCACTGAAGCTTTCTTT.